The 26 T cell receptor beta chains reported below all come from one sample, sequenced in a study of T cells expressing NK-cell markers. TCRdb reprocessed the 5' RACE reads and stores each CDR3 protein as one record, lacking DNA. The sample holds some 500,000 distinct CDR3 sequences. The sample was blood T cells: a sorted CD56 or NKG2C T cell subset, CD4+ or CD8+ T cells, or bulk PBMC T cells (not recorded which). The receptor source for this set is a woman between 45 and 60 years old in good health.

The chain joins TRBV12-5 to TRBJ1-2. The CDR3 is 12 residues long. CDR1 is LGHNT, CDR2 FRNRAP, per germline. The CDR3: CASGLVGYGYTF.

The genes are TRBV7-2 and TRBJ2-2; the TCRdb D gene call, TRBD2, has no DNA to confirm it. The CDR3 is made up of 14 amino acids. Per germline, CDR1 SGHTA and CDR2 FQGNSA. The CDR3 reads CASSQTSYTGELFF. Supplemented by reference TRBV7-2 and TRBJ2-2, the full variable domain reads GAGVSQSPSNKVTEKGKDVELRCDPISGHTALYWYRQSLGQGLEFLIYFQGNSAPDKSGLPSDRFSAERTGGSVSTLTIQRTQQEDSAVYLCASSQTSYTGELFFGEGSRLTVL.

This chain uses TRBV7-8 with TRBJ1-5; the TCRdb call, TRBD1, lacks DNA for checking. This CDR3 comprises 17 residues. The germline CDR1 and CDR2 sequences are SGHVS and FQNEAQ. This chain's CDR3 is CASSFTVSTGSNQPQHF.

The V call is TRBV6-1, the J call TRBJ2-3; TCRdb's assignment of TRBD1 cannot be checked, as there is no DNA. Germline CDR1 reads MNHNS; CDR2 reads SASEGT. CDR3 length: 16 amino acids. The chain's CDR3 is CASTKHRGSETDTQYF.

V is TRBV9 and J is TRBJ1-2. CDR1 and CDR2 from the germline V gene are SGDLS and YYNGEE. CDR3 length: 13 amino acids. CDR3 residues: CASSVEGLHGYTF.

The genes are TRBV3-1 and TRBJ1-2; the TCRdb D gene call, TRBD1, has no DNA to confirm it. Germline CDR1 reads LGHDT; CDR2 reads YNNKEL (reference sequence). The CDR3 runs to 13 residues. CDR3 protein: CASSHRQGGGYTF. Variable domain in full (rest from reference TRBV3-1 and TRBJ1-2): DTAVSQTPKYLVTQMGNDKSIKCEQNLGHDTMYWYKQDSKKFLKIMFSYNNKELIINETVPNRFSPKSPDKAHLNLHINSLELGDSAVYFCASSHRQGGGYTFGSGTRLTVV.

The chain carries TRBV3-1 and TRBJ2-5; with no DNA, the TCRdb D assignment of TRBD2 cannot be verified. The germline V gene encodes CDR1 LGHDT and CDR2 YNNKEL (reference sequence). The length of the CDR3 is 15 residues. CDR3 loop: CASSPLRARQETQYF.

The chain joins TRBV20-1 to TRBJ1-1; the TRBD1 assignment by TCRdb is unverifiable without DNA. This CDR3 is 16 amino acids long. Germline loops: CDR1 DFQATT, CDR2 SNEGSKA (reference sequence). This chain's CDR3 is CSAIRTGTGENTEAFF.

The chain joins TRBV20-1 to TRBJ2-6; the D call from TCRdb, TRBD2, cannot be confirmed without DNA. The CDR3 covers 14 residues. Germline assignment: CDR1 DFQATT and CDR2 SNEGSKA (reference sequence). CDR3 region: CSAGLGSGANVLTF.

The chain couples TRBV20-1 to TRBJ2-2; the D call of TRBD1 rests on TCRdb alone, since no DNA is present to check it. This CDR3 has 13 residues. CDR1 and CDR2 (germline): DFQATT, SNEGSKA (reference sequence). The CDR3 loop is CSASQGLGGELFF.

The V and J genes are TRBV29-1 and TRBJ2-3; without DNA, the TCRdb call of TRBD1 cannot be checked. The CDR3 has 14 residues. Per germline, CDR1 SQVTM and CDR2 ANQGSEA. The CDR3 region is CSVPGQLHTDTQYF.

The V call is TRBV12-5, the J call TRBJ2-3. Germline V gene sequence: CDR1 LGHNT, CDR2 FRNRAP. The CDR3 has 13 residues. CDR3 sequence: CASRVADTDTQYF.

The genes are TRBV10-2 and TRBJ2-5; checking the TCRdb D call of TRBD1 is not possible without DNA. Germline assignment: CDR1 WSHSY and CDR2 SAAADI. This CDR3 comprises 13 residues. The CDR3 sequence is CASSKQGPGAQYF.

The V and J genes are TRBV11-2 and TRBJ1-2; as DNA is missing, the TRBD1 call by TCRdb cannot be tested. The CDR3 is 14 residues long. CDR1 is SGHAT, CDR2 FQNNGV, per germline. CDR3 loop: CASSSGIYSIGYTF.

This sequence joins TRBV5-1 and TRBJ1-4. CDR1 and CDR2 from the germline V gene are SGHRS and YFSETQ. The CDR3 is 16 amino acids. The CDR3 spells CASSPWLGDANEKLFF.

This CDR3 is CASSLKGGATDTQYF. The V call is TRBV12-3 or TRBV12-4, the J call TRBJ2-3; with no DNA, the TCRdb D assignment of TRBD2 cannot be verified. The CDR3 sequence is 15 residues long.

V and J are TRBV7-3 and TRBJ2-1; checking the TCRdb D call of TRBD2 is not possible without DNA. Germline V gene sequence: CDR1 SGHTA, CDR2 FQGTGA. There are 16 residues in the CDR3. This CDR3 reads CASSLRGTSEYNEQFF.

The rearrangement links TRBV20-1 to TRBJ1-5. The CDR3 spans 16 residues. The V gene's germline CDR1 is DFQATT and CDR2 SNEGSKA (reference sequence). CDR3 amino acids: CSARDEVGSENQPQHF.

The genes are TRBV6-2 or TRBV6-3 and TRBJ1-4; TCRdb indicates TRBD1, and absent DNA this call remains unverified. Germline V gives CDR1 MNHEY, CDR2 SVGEGT. The CDR3 has 15 residues. The CDR3 loop reads CASTPSDREREKLFF.

This chain uses TRBV20-1 with TRBJ1-4. Germline V gene lookup returns CDR1 DFQATT and CDR2 SNEGSKA (reference sequence). CDR3 length equals 14 residues. The CDR3 loop is CSARDPGADEKLFF.

The chain joins TRBV13 to TRBJ2-3; TCRdb indicates TRBD2, and absent DNA this call remains unverified. The V gene's germline CDR1 is PRHDT and CDR2 FYEKMQ (reference sequence). The length of the CDR3 is 17 residues. This CDR3 reads CASSFLLAGGEEDTQYF.

V is TRBV7-6 and J is TRBJ2-5; TCRdb designates TRBD2, a call that cannot be tested without DNA. The CDR3 loop spans 15 amino acids. The germline CDR1 and CDR2 sequences are SGHVS and FNYEAQ. The CDR3 sequence is CASSSLAAGARTQYF.

The J gene is TRBJ2-3, the V gene TRBV4-1. Germline V CDR1 and CDR2: MGHRA, YSYEKL. The CDR3 loop spans 15 amino acids. CDR3 amino acids: CASSQEGSFPDTQYF.

This sequence joins TRBV10-2 and TRBJ2-7; with no DNA, the TCRdb D assignment of TRBD2 cannot be verified. Germline V gives CDR1 WSHSY, CDR2 SAAADI. This CDR3 has 12 residues. The CDR3 loop is CATGLAGAEQYF.

This chain uses TRBV12-3 or TRBV12-4 with TRBJ2-7; TCRdb selects TRBD2, and the lack of DNA leaves this call unchecked. The CDR3 runs 15 residues. The CDR3 loop is CASSPTGLGRYEQYF.

The chain links TRBV14 to TRBJ2-1; TCRdb reports TRBD2, a call that lacks DNA to check it against. Germline V gene data show CDR1 as SGHDN and CDR2 as FVKESK. This CDR3 region has 13 residues. The CDR3 here is CASSQDASREQFF.